Following are 2 T cell receptor beta chains from one sample sequenced in a study of shared clonotypes between healthy human individuals. Sequencing used immunoSEQ multiplex PCR; TCRdb keeps in-frame clones, though not all of them. This table holds over a million clones, over 95% found once. Input material: naive CD4+ T cells sorted from blood. Subset denoted: CD45RA+ positively selected. The receptors stem from a man aged 30 to 45 in good health.

This clone was seen a single time. This chain joins TRBV5-1 and TRBJ2-1; 7 bases agree with TRBD2. CDR3 size: 14 residues. Germline assignment: CDR1 SGHRS and CDR2 YFSETQ. Trimming cost V 3 bases and J 8 bases; bases outside gene matches: 8. This chain's CDR3 is CASSSRLAEDEQFF. The CDR3 coding sequence is TGCGCCAGCAGCTCTCGGCTAGCGGAGGATGAGCAGTTCTTC.

This clone was seen once. The chain employs TRBV27 and TRBJ2-7; D is possibly TRBD2 (5 bases). The CDR3 is 14 residues long. Germline V gene sequence: CDR1 MNHEY, CDR2 SMNVEV (reference sequence). V lost 7 bases and J lost 0, with 13 bases in between. The CDR3 protein is CASTPGLPSYEQYF. As DNA, the CDR3 is TGTGCCAGCACCCCAGGACTGCCCTCCTACGAGCAGTACTTC.